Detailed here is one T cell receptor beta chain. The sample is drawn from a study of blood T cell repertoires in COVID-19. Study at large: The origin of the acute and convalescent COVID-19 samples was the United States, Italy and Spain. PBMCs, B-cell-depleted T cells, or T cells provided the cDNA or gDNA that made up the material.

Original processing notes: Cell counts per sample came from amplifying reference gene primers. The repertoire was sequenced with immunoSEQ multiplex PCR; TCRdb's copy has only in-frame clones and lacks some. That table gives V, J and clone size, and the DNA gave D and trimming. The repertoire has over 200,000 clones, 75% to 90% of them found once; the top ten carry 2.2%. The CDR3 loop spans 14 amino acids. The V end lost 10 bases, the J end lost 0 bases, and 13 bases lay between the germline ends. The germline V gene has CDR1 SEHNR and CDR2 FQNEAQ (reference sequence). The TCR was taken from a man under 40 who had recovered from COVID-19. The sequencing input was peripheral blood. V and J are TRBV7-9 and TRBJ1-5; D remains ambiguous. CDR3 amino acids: CATEGYYSNQPQHF. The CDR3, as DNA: TGTGCCACCGAGGGTTACTATAGCAATCAGCCCCAGCATTTT. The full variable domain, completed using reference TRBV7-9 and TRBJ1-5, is DTGVSQNPRHKITKRGQNVTFRCDPISEHNRLYWYRQTLGQGPEFLTYFQNEAQLEKSRLLSDRFSAERPKGSFSTLEIQRTEQGDSAMYLCATEGYYSNQPQHFGDGTRLSIL.